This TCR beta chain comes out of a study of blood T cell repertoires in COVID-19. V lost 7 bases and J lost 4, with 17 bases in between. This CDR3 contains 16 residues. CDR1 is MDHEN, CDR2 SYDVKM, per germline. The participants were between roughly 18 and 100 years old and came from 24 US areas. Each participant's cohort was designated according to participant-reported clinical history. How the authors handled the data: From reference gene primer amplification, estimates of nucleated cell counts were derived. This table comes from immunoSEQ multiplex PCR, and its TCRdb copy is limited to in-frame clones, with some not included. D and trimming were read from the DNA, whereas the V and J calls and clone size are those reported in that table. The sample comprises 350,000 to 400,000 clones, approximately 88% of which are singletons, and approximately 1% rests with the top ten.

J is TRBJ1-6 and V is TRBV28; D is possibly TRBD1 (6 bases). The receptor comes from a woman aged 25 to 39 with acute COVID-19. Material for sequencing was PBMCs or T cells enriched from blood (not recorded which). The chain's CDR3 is CASKGSTGGYNSPLHF. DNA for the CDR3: TGTGCCAGCAAGGGGTCGACAGGAGGATATAATTCACCCCTCCACTTT.